The 24 T cell receptor beta chains listed next were all sequenced from one sample in a study of shared clonotypes between healthy human individuals. It was CD45RO-negative cells, positively selected for CCR7, that made up naive CD8 cells, with terminally differentiated effector memory CD45RA+ cells excluded. Profiling relied on immunoSEQ multiplex PCR, and the TCRdb table lists in-frame clones only, not all of them. The repertoire includes millions of clones, under 95% of them detected once, and about 1.5% sits in the top ten. The specimen sequenced was naive CD8+ T cells from PBMCs. The receptor source for this set is a man between 18 and 35 years old in good health. Some clones in this sample may be carry-over from other donors' samples.

The V gene is TRBV6-5, the J gene TRBJ1-2; D ambiguous. The CDR3 runs to 15 residues. Germline values: CDR1 MNHEY, CDR2 SVGAGI. The V end was cut by 6 bases, the J end by 0 bases, with 14 bases between. DNA of the CDR3: TGTGCCAGCAGGCCCGGCGTGGGAGCTAACTATGGCTACACCTTC. Its protein product is CASRPGVGANYGYTF.

To note about this clone: Within the sample, other DNA sequences also encode this same CDR3. V and J are TRBV9 and TRBJ2-5, with a weak D call TRBD1 (5 bases). The CDR3 has 14 amino acids. CDR1 and CDR2 (germline): SGDLS, YYNGEE. Trimming shortened V by 0 bases and J by 3 bases, and 9 bases separated the two germline ends. This chain's CDR3 is CASSVGGGEETQYF. For the CDR3, the DNA is TGTGCCAGCAGCGTAGGGGGCGGAGAAGAGACCCAGTACTTC.

The chain couples TRBV7-9 to TRBJ2-7; TRBD1 matches at 12 bases. Germline CDR1 is SEHNR and CDR2 is FQNEAQ (reference sequence). The length of the CDR3 is 18 residues. V trimming: 10 bases; J trimming: 2 bases; junction bases outside the gene matches: 18. The CDR3: CATLLGTGGWENPYEQYF. The CDR3 region has the DNA TGTGCCACACTGTTAGGGACAGGGGGCTGGGAGAATCCCTACGAGCAGTACTTC.

This sequence joins TRBV9 and TRBJ2-7, with TRBD2 as a possible D gene (6 bases). V lost 0 bases and J 5 bases, leaving 21 bases between the germline ends. The CDR3 extends over 17 amino acids. Per germline, CDR1 SGDLS and CDR2 YYNGEE. CDR3 coding DNA: TGTGCCAGCAGCGTAGAAGGCGGAGGGGAATTCCTGGACGAGCAGTACTTC. Translated, it gives CASSVEGGGEFLDEQYF.

J is TRBJ2-3 and V is TRBV19; D gene uncertain. V shed 3 bases and J shed 7 bases, with 17 bases lying between them. Germline V lookup: CDR1 LNHDA, CDR2 SQIVND (reference sequence). This CDR3 is built from 15 residues. The CDR3 loop is CASSISDTGSYTQYF. The CDR3 coding sequence is TGTGCCAGTAGTATTTCTGACACCGGCAGCTATACGCAGTATTTT.

The chain carries TRBV4-2 and TRBJ2-7; D unclear. CDR3 length: 15 amino acids. V lost 0 bases, J lost 5 bases, and 14 bases lay in between. Germline loops: CDR1 LGHNA, CDR2 YNFKEQ. CDR3 protein: CASSQEGQSAHEQYF. The CDR3 nucleotides are TGTGCCAGCAGCCAAGAGGGCCAGTCCGCTCACGAGCAGTACTTC.

The J gene is TRBJ2-7, the V gene TRBV27, with TRBD2 as a possible D gene (5 bases). Germline assignment: CDR1 MNHEY and CDR2 SMNVEV (reference sequence). CDR3 length equals 13 residues. V dropped 6 bases and J dropped 6 bases, with 15 bases sitting between them. CDR3 coding DNA: TGTGCCAGCAGCCCGGGGTCTATCGCCGAGCAGTACTTC. Translating it yields CASSPGSIAEQYF.

On this clone: The same CDR3 is also encoded by other DNA sequences in this sample. The CDR3, as DNA: TGTGCCAGCAGTTACTCAGGGCATCAGCCCCAGCATTTT. Amino acid sequence: CASSYSGHQPQHF. The chain is built from TRBV6-6 and TRBJ1-5; D uncertain. The V gene's germline CDR1 is MNHNY and CDR2 SVGAGI (reference sequence). V lost 0 bases and J lost 5, with 5 bases in between. There are 13 residues in the CDR3.

The chain uses TRBV5-6 and TRBJ2-7; D might be TRBD2 (6 bases). Per the germline V gene, CDR1 is SGHDT and CDR2 is YYEEEE. V lost 1 base and J 1 base, leaving 18 bases between the germline ends. The CDR3 length is 17 residues. This CDR3 reads CASSLRGGDLESYEQYF. The CDR3, as DNA: TGTGCCAGCAGCTTGAGGGGAGGAGACCTCGAATCCTACGAGCAGTACTTC.

The sample holds one count of this clone. The chain joins TRBV10-3 to TRBJ1-1; TRBD1 matches 8 bases. CDR1 and CDR2 from the germline V gene are ENHRY and SYGVKD. The V segment lost 7 bases and the J segment 5 bases; nucleotides outside the gene matches: 6. This CDR3 has 13 amino acids. CDR3 sequence (DNA): TGTGCCATCACTGCAGGGGGCTCTACTGAAGCTTTCTTT. Amino acid sequence: CAITAGGSTEAFF.

The rearrangement uses TRBV7-9 and TRBJ2-1; D gene unclear. The CDR3 loop spans 11 amino acids. The germline V gene has CDR1 SEHNR and CDR2 FQNEAQ (reference sequence). V was shortened by 3 bases and J by 9 bases, with 6 bases between the two germline ends. CDR3 amino acids: CASSFLLEQFF. The DNA of the CDR3 is TGTGCCAGCAGCTTTCTCCTTGAGCAGTTCTTC.

The genes are TRBV11-2 and TRBJ2-7, with TRBD2 as a possible D gene (5 bases). The CDR3 has 14 amino acids. V lost 4 bases and J 0 bases, leaving 10 bases between the germline ends. CDR1 and CDR2 from the germline V gene are SGHAT and FQNNGV. The CDR3 protein is CASSWAGSSYEQYF. The CDR3 region has the DNA TGTGCCAGCAGCTGGGCGGGTAGCTCCTACGAGCAGTACTTC.

The chain is built from TRBV7-9 and TRBJ2-1; D unclear. Germline assignment: CDR1 SEHNR and CDR2 FQNEAQ (reference sequence). V lost 5 bases to trimming and J lost 13 bases, with 15 bases between them. The length of the CDR3 is 12 residues. The CDR3: CASSRSGGRQFF. CDR3 nucleotides: TGTGCCAGCAGCCGTTCCGGCGGTCGTCAGTTCTTC.

This chain links TRBV9 with TRBJ1-1, with 7 bases fitting TRBD1. Germline V gene sequence: CDR1 SGDLS, CDR2 YYNGEE. The CDR3 runs to 13 residues. V dropped 3 bases and J dropped 7; count of bases not matched to a gene: 6. The chain's CDR3 is CASSAGTDFEAFF. The DNA of the CDR3 is TGTGCCAGCAGCGCCGGGACAGACTTTGAAGCTTTCTTT.

This sequence joins TRBV28 and TRBJ1-3; tentative D call: TRBD1 (5 bases). Germline values: CDR1 MDHEN, CDR2 SYDVKM. Trimming pared 5 bases from V and 2 bases from J, leaving 7 bases between. There are 13 residues in the CDR3. CDR3 sequence (DNA): TGTGCCAGCAGTCCAGGGACTGGAAACACCATATATTTT. Protein product: CASSPGTGNTIYF.

The rearrangement uses TRBV28 and TRBJ1-5, with D uncertain. From germline, CDR1 is MDHEN and CDR2 SYDVKM. The CDR3 extends over 16 amino acids. Trimming took off 1 base at V and 6 bases at J, with 16 bases between the two ends. The CDR3 nucleotides are TGTGCCAGCAGTTTATTGGTGGGCGGGCGTACTCAGCCCCAGCATTTT. Protein sequence: CASSLLVGGRTQPQHF.

The chain employs TRBV30 and TRBJ1-5; D might be TRBD1 (5 bases). The CDR3 runs to 14 residues. Germline V CDR1 and CDR2: GTSNPN, SVGIG (reference sequence). V lost 0 bases and J lost 5, with 11 bases in between. CDR3 nucleotide sequence: TGTGCCTGGAGTGTATCGGGGGGTGATCAGCCCCAGCATTTT. It codes for CAWSVSGGDQPQHF.

The genes are TRBV27 and TRBJ2-7, with 10 bases matching TRBD1. The germline CDR1 and CDR2 sequences are MNHEY and SMNVEV (reference sequence). CDR3 length: 15 amino acids. Losses at the gene ends were 5 bases for V and 0 bases for J; bases not matched to a gene: 4. The CDR3 sequence is CASSTGQGFSYEQYF. The CDR3 DNA sequence: TGTGCCAGCAGTACGGGACAGGGGTTCTCCTACGAGCAGTACTTC.

This clone was seen once. The V gene is TRBV4-3, the J gene TRBJ1-1; no firm D call. In germline, CDR1 is LGHNA, CDR2 YSLEER. The CDR3 consists of 13 residues. Trimming cost V 0 bases and J 11 bases, with 13 bases left between them. The CDR3 DNA is TGCGCCAGCAGCCAAGATGTGGAGGAGCGGGCTTTCTTT. The encoded protein is CASSQDVEERAFF.

This chain uses TRBV11-2 with TRBJ1-1, with D unresolved. This CDR3 comprises 15 residues. Germline V gives CDR1 SGHAT, CDR2 FQNNGV. V was shortened by 2 bases and J by 3 bases, with 13 bases between the two germline ends. CDR3 in amino acids: CASSLSARPDTEAFF. CDR3 coding DNA: TGTGCCAGCAGCTTATCGGCCAGACCCGACACTGAAGCTTTCTTT.

CDR3 sequence reads: CASSLDYDYEQYF. The CDR3 DNA follows: TGCGCCAGCAGCCTTGACTACGACTACGAGCAGTACTTC. The gene calls are TRBV5-1 and TRBJ2-7, with D maybe TRBD2 (5 bases). There are 13 residues in the CDR3. The germline V gene encodes CDR1 SGHRS and CDR2 YFSETQ. The V and J ends lost 4 bases and 3 bases respectively, with 11 bases between them.

The chain joins TRBV18 to TRBJ2-4; D remains unclear. The CDR3 contains 13 residues. V was cut by 6 bases and J by 8 bases, with 14 bases left in between. Germline V gene lookup returns CDR1 KGHSH and CDR2 LQKENI. In DNA, the CDR3 is TGTGCCAGCTCGCCCCTGGCTGGGGACATTCAGTACTTC. Translated, it gives CASSPLAGDIQYF.

The chain is built from TRBV27 and TRBJ2-1; TRBD1 matches 8 bases. The germline V gene encodes CDR1 MNHEY and CDR2 SMNVEV (reference sequence). There are 16 residues in the CDR3. With 5 bases clipped from V and 4 bases from J, the junction kept 10 bases outside the gene matches. The CDR3 nucleotides read TGTGCCAGCAGTGCTCAACTGGGACAGGATTACAATGAGCAGTTCTTC. Translation: CASSAQLGQDYNEQFF.

The chain couples TRBV7-7 to TRBJ1-1, with a possible D match to TRBD1 (6 bases). The V gene's germline CDR1 is SSHAT and CDR2 FNYEAQ (reference sequence). The V and J ends lost 2 bases and 3 bases respectively, with 13 bases between them. This CDR3 is 15 amino acids long. The CDR3 DNA reads TGTGCCAGCAGCTTATATACAGGGAAGGACACTGAAGCTTTCTTT. It encodes CASSLYTGKDTEAFF.